Detailed here is one T cell receptor beta chain. V was clipped by 5 bases and J by 5 bases; unmatched bases: 14. The CDR3 has 17 residues. Germline CDR1 SEHNR, CDR2 FQNEAQ (reference sequence). Libraries were prepared by immunoSEQ multiplex PCR; TCRdb keeps only in-frame clonotypes and omits some of them. The profile shows hundreds of thousands of clones, over 75% of them singletons. The data originate from a study of shared T cell receptors in the human thymus. A further study also used this sample, focusing on human thymus T cells. That source adds: Healthy Finnish infants undergoing corrective surgery for congenital heart defects were used as donors.

This chain joins TRBV7-9 and TRBJ2-2; 7 nucleotides line up with TRBD2. The sequenced material came from thymocytes. The origin of this receptor is a boy under two years old with a congenital heart defect. CDR3 in amino acids: CASSPVPGGGGTGELFF. DNA for the CDR3: TGTGCCAGCAGCCCCGTGCCGGGGGGAGGAGGGACCGGGGAGCTGTTTTTT.